This T cell receptor (beta chain) was profiled in a study of radiation and T cells in renal cell carcinoma. V shed 7 bases and J shed 4 bases, with 13 bases lying between them. The V gene's germline CDR1 is LNHDA and CDR2 SQIVND (reference sequence). The CDR3 consists of 13 residues. Regarding treatment: 15 Gy SBRT to primary tumor, nephrectomy 4 weeks later. Here immunoSEQ multiplex PCR was the method, and the copy in TCRdb shows in-frame clones only, minus some. The sample carries 20,000 or so clones, more than 40% recorded once. The TCR originated in a woman in her fifties or sixties with renal cell carcinoma. Sample: tumor tissue, taken from a patient whose treatment included radiotherapy and nephrectomy. The rearrangement uses TRBV19 and TRBJ1-2; D remains unclear. DNA for the CDR3: TGTGCCAGTAACTCGACGGCCTCCTATGGCTACACCTTC. Translating it yields CASNSTASYGYTF.